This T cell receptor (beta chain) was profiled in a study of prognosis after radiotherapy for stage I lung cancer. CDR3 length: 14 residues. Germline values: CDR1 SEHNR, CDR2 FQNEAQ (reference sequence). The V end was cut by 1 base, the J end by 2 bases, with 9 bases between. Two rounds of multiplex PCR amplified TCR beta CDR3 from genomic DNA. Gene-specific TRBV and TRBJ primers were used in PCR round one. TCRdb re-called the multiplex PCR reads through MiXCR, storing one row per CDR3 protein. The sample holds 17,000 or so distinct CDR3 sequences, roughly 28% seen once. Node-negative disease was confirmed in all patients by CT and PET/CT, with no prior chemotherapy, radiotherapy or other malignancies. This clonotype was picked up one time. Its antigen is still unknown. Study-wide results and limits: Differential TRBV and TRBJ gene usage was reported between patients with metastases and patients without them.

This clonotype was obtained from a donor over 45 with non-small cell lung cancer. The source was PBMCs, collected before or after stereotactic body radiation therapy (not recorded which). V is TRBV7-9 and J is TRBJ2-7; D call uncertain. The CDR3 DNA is TGTGCCAGCAGCTTAGAGGGAAGGGCCTACGAGCAGTACTTC. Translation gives CASSLEGRAYEQYF.